The entry that follows covers one TCR beta chain sequence. The specificity of this receptor is unknown. Base quality data are lacking; no much larger clone is found one base away. This specimen comes from a study of a mutant IDH1 vaccine in newly diagnosed glioma (dated by TCRdb to about 2021). With regard to the full study: Across visits V03 through V10, patients got a total of eight vaccinations, given in weeks 1, 3, 5, 7, 11, 15, 19 and 23. Vaccination was initiated 4-6 weeks after radiotherapy alone, or concurrently with temozolomide cycles in the chemotherapy-containing groups. Of the 32 patients who were treated, about 62% were male and around 40% were female, and the mean age was about 40 years. Before enrollment, patients had received standard therapy of radiotherapy alone, temozolomide alone, or radiochemotherapy with temozolomide; most received the combination. Peripheral blood was drawn at six visits: V03 (baseline), V05, V07, V10, V12 and V13. Longitudinal TCRB deep sequencing was performed for 20 to 25 treated patients wherever samples were available for exploratory analyses. Broad study findings and their caveats: Pseudoprogression seemed to be unrelated to changes in the top peripheral T cell clonotypes found by TCRB sequencing. It was noted by the authors that analyses of patient blood samples could not be reproduced owing to sample limitations. Vaccine-induced immune responses across multiple MHC alleles were detected in over 85% of patients. Selection of PBMC samples for TCRB deep sequencing was based on availability.

This sample's time point label indicates: week 23, last vaccination. Every vaccine dose consisted of 300 ug of a 20-mer mutant IDH1 peptide in Montanide, administered subcutaneously together with topical imiquimod. Donors had newly diagnosed WHO grade 3 or 4 IDH1-mutant astrocytomas with loss of nuclear ATRX. The samples were drawn from NOA16, a multicentre, single-arm, open-label phase I trial in Germany that tested a mutant IDH1 peptide vaccine in humans for the first time. Genomic DNA for TCRB sequencing was isolated from EDTA blood with the DNeasy Blood and Tissue Kit. The library relied on the immunoSEQ multiplex PCR assay. Rearranged TCR beta chain sequences were amplified using the hsTCRB Kit according to the manufacturer's protocol. Sequencing of TCRB libraries was carried out on an Illumina MiSeq. Processing in the source paper ran as follows. The kit vendor's proprietary platform handled demultiplexing, trimming and gene mapping. Here the immuneACCESS table is served through TCRdb, limited to in-frame sequences with V and J called. Missing clones are a known gap in these copies; in checked studies unresolved V genes cover under half, and the rest lacks a known reason. V, J and clone size derive from that table, while D and trimming were established from the DNA sequence. The sample records more than 55,000 clones, roughly 77% of which are singletons. The ten largest make up about 8.8% of the sample.

From the cysteine up to the phenylalanine, the CDR3 has a length of 13 residues. CDR3 DNA is the only sequence kept; it has 39 bases, read in frame from the first base. The V and J ends are trimmed by 0 bases and 7 bases, leaving 7 bases between them. The germline V gene encodes CDR1 SGHDN and CDR2 FVKESK. The sequencing here drew on PBMCs, taken from a glioma patient whose treatment included an IDH1 peptide vaccine. This clonotype was sampled from a woman in her forties with glioma. Some clones in this sample may be carry-over from other donors' samples. The receptor chain draws on TRBV14 and TRBJ1-5; no D gene is confidently identified. The CDR3 region has the sequence CASSQEAGQPQHF. The nucleotide sequence reads as follows: TGTGCCAGCAGCCAAGAGGCCGGCCAGCCCCAGCATTTT.